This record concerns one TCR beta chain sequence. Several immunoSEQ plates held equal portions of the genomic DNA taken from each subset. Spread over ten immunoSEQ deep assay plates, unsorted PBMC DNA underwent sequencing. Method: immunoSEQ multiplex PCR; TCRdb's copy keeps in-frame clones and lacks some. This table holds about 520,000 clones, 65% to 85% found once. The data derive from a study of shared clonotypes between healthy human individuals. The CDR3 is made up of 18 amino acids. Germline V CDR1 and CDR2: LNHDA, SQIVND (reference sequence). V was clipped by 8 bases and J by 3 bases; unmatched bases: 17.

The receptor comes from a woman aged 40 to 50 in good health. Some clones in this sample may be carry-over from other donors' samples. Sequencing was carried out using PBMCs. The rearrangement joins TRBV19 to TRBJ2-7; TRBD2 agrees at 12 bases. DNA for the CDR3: TGTGCCAGTTCCGCCGGGATCAGACTAGCGGGAGATGACTACGAGCAGTACTTC. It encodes CASSAGIRLAGDDYEQYF.